The 27 T cell receptor beta chains below were found in one sample sequenced in a study of blood T cells in healthy people across ages. Next came a second PCR, run for about 7 to 12 cycles, which used a sample-barcoded 5' primer along with a J-beta primer mix. TCRdb reprocessed the 5' RACE reads with MiXCR, giving one entry per CDR3 protein. The sample lists 1.6 million or so distinct CDR3 sequences, roughly a third seen once, with 11% in the top ten. Material for sequencing was blood. Every receptor here comes from a woman in her twenties or thirties in good health.

The chain employs TRBV7-9 and TRBJ2-5; D may match TRBD1 or TRBD2 (5 bases each). Trimming cost V 6 bases and J 2 bases, with 16 bases left between them. The V gene's germline CDR1 is SEHNR and CDR2 FQNEAQ (reference sequence). The CDR3 has 15 amino acids. The CDR3 region is CASRELRGRQETQYF. For the CDR3, the DNA is TGTGCCAGCAGGGAACTCCGGGGCCGTCAAGAGACCCAGTACTTC.

This clonotype was recorded a few times. Germline and junction disagree at one end, which may indicate a read error. V and J are TRBV4-1 and TRBJ2-7; 8 bases fit TRBD1. The CDR3 has 15 residues. Germline V gene lookup returns CDR1 MGHRA and CDR2 YSYEKL. In DNA, the CDR3 is TGCGCCAGCAGCCAAGACCAGGGGGCCCCCTACGAGCGGTACTTC. Protein product: CASSQDQGAPYERYF.

The chain uses TRBV7-9 and TRBJ2-3, with D possibly TRBD1 on 6 matching bases. Trimming removed 5 bases at V and 9 bases at J, with 15 bases between. This CDR3 is built from 13 residues. Germline loops: CDR1 SEHNR, CDR2 FQNEAQ (reference sequence). CDR3 amino acids: CASSPSVRGTQYF. CDR3 DNA: TGTGCCAGCAGCCCCTCCGTCAGGGGCACGCAGTATTTT.

CDR3 sequence (DNA): TGTGCCAGCAGCCTCGGACTCTTCGGGGAGCTGTTTTTT. Protein: CASSLGLFGELFF. The chain recombines TRBV14 with TRBJ2-2; TRBD2 is a possible D gene (5 bases). Germline V gene sequence: CDR1 SGHDN, CDR2 FVKESK. The CDR3 consists of 13 residues. The V end lost 4 bases, the J end lost 7 bases, and 10 bases lay between the germline ends.

The rearrangement joins TRBV4-2 to TRBJ1-2; D is possibly TRBD1 (6 bases). Trimming took 5 bases from V and 3 from J, leaving 13 bases between them. The CDR3 is made up of 14 amino acids. The germline CDR1 and CDR2 sequences are LGHNA and YNFKEQ. CDR3 in DNA: TGTGCCAGCAGCGGCCGGGGGGCGGACTATGGCTACACCTTC. It codes for CASSGRGADYGYTF.

This clonotype was recorded a few times. The chain is built from TRBV3-1 and TRBJ2-7; no reliable D call. The CDR3 is 11 amino acids. Between the trimmed V and J ends, which lost 1 base and 10 bases, there was a span of 8 bases. Per the germline V gene, CDR1 is LGHDT and CDR2 is YNNKEL (reference sequence). In DNA, the CDR3 is TGTGCCAGCAGCCAAGGAACGGTACAGTACTTC. Its protein is CASSQGTVQYF.

A few counts support this clonotype. The V gene is TRBV29-1, the J gene TRBJ2-3, with TRBD2 matching over 11 bases. The germline V gene has CDR1 SQVTM and CDR2 ANQGSEA. This CDR3 spans 14 amino acids. V shed 5 bases and J 3 bases; nucleotides not matched to a gene: 4. The CDR3 protein is CSVKLAGVTDTQYF. CDR3 nucleotides: TGCAGCGTTAAACTAGCGGGAGTTACAGATACGCAGTATTTT.

In regard to this clonotype: A clone one base away is much larger, so this may be a read error. The CDR3 loop reads CSPSGTVYEQYF. CDR3 DNA sequence: TGCAGCCCTTCCGGGACAGTCTACGAGCAGTACTTC. This chain joins TRBV29-1 and TRBJ2-4, with 7 bases fitting TRBD1. The tail of the sequence fits TRBJ2-7 better, so the J call may be wrong. Germline CDR1 is SQVTM and CDR2 is ANQGSEA. The CDR3 has 12 residues.

This clonotype was counted only a few times. The chain couples TRBV4-2 to TRBJ2-5; D is perhaps TRBD1 (6 bases). Per the germline V gene, CDR1 is LGHNA and CDR2 is YNFKEQ. Deletions cut 0 bases from V and 1 base from J, with 9 bases between. The CDR3 has 15 residues. DNA for the CDR3: TGTGCCAGCAGCCAAGACGCAGGGGTCCAAGAGACCCAGTACTTC. Its translation is CASSQDAGVQETQYF.

As DNA, the CDR3 is TGTGCCAGCACCTCCTTCTCGAATAATTCACCCCTCCACTTT. Amino acid sequence: CASTSFSNNSPLHF. This chain uses TRBV27 with TRBJ1-6; no definite D call. The V and J ends lost 7 bases and 5 bases respectively, with 12 bases between them. The CDR3 is 14 amino acids. Per germline, CDR1 MNHEY and CDR2 SMNVEV (reference sequence).

This clonotype was picked up many times. CDR3 nucleotides: TGCGCCAGCAGCTTCGGACTAGACGGGTACAATGAGCAGTTCTTC. Translating it yields CASSFGLDGYNEQFF. V gene TRBV4-1 combines with J gene TRBJ2-1; the match to TRBD2 covers 7 bases. The germline CDR1 and CDR2 sequences are MGHRA and YSYEKL. This CDR3 region has 15 residues. With 5 bases clipped from V and 4 bases from J, the junction kept 8 bases outside the gene matches.

The rearrangement links TRBV20-1 to TRBJ2-5; D is uncertain. Germline CDR1 is DFQATT and CDR2 is SNEGSKA (reference sequence). The CDR3 covers 14 residues. The V end was cut by 6 bases, the J end by 1 base, with 15 bases between. The CDR3 protein is CSAYESWGQETQYF. In DNA, the CDR3 is TGCAGTGCCTACGAATCTTGGGGCCAAGAGACCCAGTACTTC.

This clonotype was seen a handful of times. The chain links TRBV20-1 to TRBJ2-5; possibly TRBD1 for D (6 bases). Trimming pared 3 bases from V and 7 bases from J, leaving 18 bases between. The germline gives CDR1 DFQATT, CDR2 SNEGSKA (reference sequence). There are 14 residues in the CDR3. CDR3 in amino acids: CSASGEGQEGTQYF. For the CDR3, the DNA is TGCAGTGCTAGTGGAGAGGGACAAGAGGGGACCCAGTACTTC.

This clonotype was detected a few times. This rearrangement joins TRBV7-3 to TRBJ2-1; 8 bases line up with TRBD2. Germline loops: CDR1 SGHTA, CDR2 FQGTGA. The CDR3 covers 16 residues. The V and J ends lost 5 bases and 10 bases, in that order; junction bases with no gene match: 16. In nucleotides, the CDR3 is TGTGCCAGCAGCCCCGGCGGAGCGGGGGAGTTCGGAGAGCAGTTCTTC. Translated: CASSPGGAGEFGEQFF.

J is TRBJ1-2 and V is TRBV5-1; perhaps TRBD1 as D (5 bases). This CDR3 has 13 amino acids. The ends were cut back, 5 bases at V and 8 bases at J, with 16 bases in the middle. Germline CDR1 SGHRS, CDR2 YFSETQ. The CDR3 spells CASRTAGSGGYTF. The CDR3 DNA reads as TGCGCCAGCAGGACGGCAGGGTCGGGAGGCTACACCTTC.

To note about this clonotype: One end of the junction does not line up with germline, which may come from a read error. The V call is TRBV3-1, the J call TRBJ1-2; D might be TRBD1 (5 bases). Germline V gene sequence: CDR1 LGHDT, CDR2 YNNKEL (reference sequence). This CDR3 comprises 15 residues. The CDR3 protein is CASSQWDGGNCGYTF. Written as DNA, the CDR3 is TGTGCCAGCAGCCAATGGGACGGGGGTAACTGTGGCTACACCTTC.

This clonotype has a handful of counts. This chain connects TRBV4-1 to TRBJ2-1, with a weak D call TRBD2 (6 bases). V was shortened by 5 bases and J by 12 bases, with 17 bases between the two germline ends. This CDR3 is 13 amino acids long. Germline values: CDR1 MGHRA, CDR2 YSYEKL. The CDR3 nucleotides read TGCGCCAGCAGCTTGGGATTCCTCGGGGGGCAGTTCTTC. Translated: CASSLGFLGGQFF.

This clonotype occurred a few times. This chain uses TRBV21-1 with TRBJ2-7. TRBV21-1 is a listed pseudogene. The CDR3 has 17 amino acids. The CDR3: CASSKAKGLTVTYEQYF. For the CDR3, the DNA is TGTGCCAGCAGCAAAGCTAAGGGTCTTACTGTTACCTACGAGCAGTACTTC.

The chain joins TRBV20-1 to TRBJ1-6; the match to TRBD1 covers 9 bases. The CDR3 sequence is 14 residues long. From germline, CDR1 is DFQATT and CDR2 SNEGSKA (reference sequence). Here the CDR3 DNA reads TGCAGCTCGAGCACAGGGGGCCTCGGTTCACCCCTCCACTTT. Translation gives CSSSTGGLGSPLHF.

V gene TRBV20-1 combines with J gene TRBJ2-1, with 13 bases matching TRBD2. The CDR3 loop spans 19 amino acids. Unmatched junction bases numbered 14, after V lost 0 bases and J lost 6 bases. From germline, CDR1 is DFQATT and CDR2 SNEGSKA (reference sequence). The CDR3 DNA reads TGCAGTGCTAGAGATCGAGAACTAGCGGGGGGGCTCGGGGGCAATGAGCAGTTCTTC. Translation: CSARDRELAGGLGGNEQFF.

V and J are TRBV12-3 or TRBV12-4 and TRBJ2-4; 9 bases map to TRBD1. The CDR3 runs to 13 residues. V shed 5 bases, J shed 13 bases, and the junction held 9 bases outside the gene matches. In DNA form, the CDR3 reads TGTGCCAGCAGTCACACGACAGGGGGTGAGCAGTACTTC. Translating it yields CASSHTTGGEQYF.

The V and J genes are TRBV28 and TRBJ2-6; unclear D gene. V gave up 7 bases and J gave up 0 bases, with 13 bases separating them. The CDR3 length is 16 residues. The germline V gene encodes CDR1 MDHEN and CDR2 SYDVKM. Here the CDR3 DNA reads TGTGCCAGCAATTTGTACACGATCTCTGGGGCCAACGTCCTGACTTTC. Protein sequence: CASNLYTISGANVLTF.

This clonotype was observed a handful of times. This chain joins TRBV27 and TRBJ2-7; no clear D gene. Germline V gives CDR1 MNHEY, CDR2 SMNVEV (reference sequence). The CDR3 is made up of 13 amino acids. Trimming cost V 7 bases and J 3 bases, with 13 bases left between them. CDR3 protein: CASKGIRNYEQYF. For the CDR3, the DNA is TGTGCCAGCAAAGGGATCCGAAACTACGAGCAGTACTTC.

The rearrangement uses TRBV21-1 and TRBJ2-7; whether TRBD1, the table's D call, matches the DNA was not checked. TRBV21-1 is deemed a pseudogene. The CDR3 length is 16 residues. The CDR3 loop is CASSCRSGTGAYEQYF. DNA of the CDR3: TGTGCCAGCAGCTGCCGTTCCGGGACAGGCGCCTACGAGCAGTACTTC.

A word on this clonotype: A much larger clone lies one base from this, so it may be a read error. The rearrangement uses TRBV11-2 and TRBJ2-1; D not resolved. Trimming shortened V by 3 bases and J by 5 bases, and 5 bases separated the two germline ends. Per germline, CDR1 SGHAT and CDR2 FQNNGV. There are 12 residues in the CDR3. CDR3 DNA: TGTGCCAGCAGCTTCATAAACAATGAGCAGTTCTTC. It yields the protein CASSFINNEQFF.

This clonotype was observed a few times. CDR3 region: CAISAPVEGEQFF. CDR3 nucleotides: TGTGCCATCAGTGCACCCGTGGAGGGTGAGCAGTTCTTC. The gene calls are TRBV10-3 and TRBJ2-1; D is possibly TRBD2 (6 bases). CDR1 ENHRY and CDR2 SYGVKD come from the germline V gene. The V end lost 4 bases, the J end lost 9 bases, and 13 bases lay between the germline ends. This CDR3 has 13 residues.

This clonotype was seen only a few times. This chain joins TRBV6-2 or TRBV6-3 and TRBJ2-7; the D gene is possibly TRBD1 (6 bases). Germline CDR1 and CDR2: MNHEY and SVGEGT. Trimming took 6 bases from V and 4 from J, leaving 10 bases between them. This CDR3 spans 12 amino acids. The CDR3 region has the DNA TGTGCCAGCAGATCCACAGGGTACGAGCAGTACTTC. Protein product: CASRSTGYEQYF.